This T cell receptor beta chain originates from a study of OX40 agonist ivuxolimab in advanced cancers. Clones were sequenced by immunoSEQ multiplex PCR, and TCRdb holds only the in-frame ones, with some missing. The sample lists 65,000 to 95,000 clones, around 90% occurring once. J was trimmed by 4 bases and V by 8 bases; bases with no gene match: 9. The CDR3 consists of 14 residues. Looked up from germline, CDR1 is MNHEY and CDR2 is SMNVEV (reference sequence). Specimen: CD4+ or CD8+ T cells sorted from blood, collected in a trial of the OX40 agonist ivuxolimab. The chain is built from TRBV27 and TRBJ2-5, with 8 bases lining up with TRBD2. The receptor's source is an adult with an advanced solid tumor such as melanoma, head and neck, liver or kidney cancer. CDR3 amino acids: CASSPGTRGETQYF. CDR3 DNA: TGTGCCAGCTCCCCAGGGACTAGAGGAGAGACCCAGTACTTC.